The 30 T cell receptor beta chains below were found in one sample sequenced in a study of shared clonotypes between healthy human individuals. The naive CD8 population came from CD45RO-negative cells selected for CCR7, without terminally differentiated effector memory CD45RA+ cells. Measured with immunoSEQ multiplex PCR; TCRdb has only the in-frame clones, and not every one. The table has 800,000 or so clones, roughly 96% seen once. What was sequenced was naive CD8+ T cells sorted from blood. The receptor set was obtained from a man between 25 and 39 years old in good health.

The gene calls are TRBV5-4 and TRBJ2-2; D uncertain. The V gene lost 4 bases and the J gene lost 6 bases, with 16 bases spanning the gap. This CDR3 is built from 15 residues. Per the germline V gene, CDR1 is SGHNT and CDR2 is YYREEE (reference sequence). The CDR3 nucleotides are TGTGCCAGCAGCGCACTACTAACAACCCCCGGGGAGCTGTTTTTT. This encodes CASSALLTTPGELFF. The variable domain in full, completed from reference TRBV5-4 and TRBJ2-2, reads ETGVTQSPTHLIKTRGQQVTLRCSSQSGHNTVSWYQQALGQGPQFIFQYYREEENGRGNFPPRFSGLQFPNYSSELNVNALELDDSALYLCASSALLTTPGELFFGEGSRLTVL.

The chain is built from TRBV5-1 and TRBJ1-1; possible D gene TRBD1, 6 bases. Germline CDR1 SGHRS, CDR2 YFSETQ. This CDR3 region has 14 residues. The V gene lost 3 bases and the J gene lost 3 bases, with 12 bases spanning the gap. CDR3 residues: CASSWIGQYTEAFF. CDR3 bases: TGCGCCAGCAGCTGGATTGGACAGTACACTGAAGCTTTCTTT.

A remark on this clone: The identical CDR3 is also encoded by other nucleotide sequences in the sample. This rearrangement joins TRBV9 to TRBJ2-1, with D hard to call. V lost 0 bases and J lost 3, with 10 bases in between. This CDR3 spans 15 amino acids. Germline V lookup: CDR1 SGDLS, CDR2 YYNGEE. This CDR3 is CASSVVGSGYNEQFF. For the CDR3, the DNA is TGTGCCAGCAGCGTAGTAGGGTCTGGCTACAATGAGCAGTTCTTC. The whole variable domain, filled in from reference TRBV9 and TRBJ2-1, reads DSGVTQTPKHLITATGQRVTLRCSPRSGDLSVYWYQQSLDQGLQFLIQYYNGEERAKGNILERFSAQQFPDLHSELNLSSLELGDSALYFCASSVVGSGYNEQFFGPGTRLTVL.

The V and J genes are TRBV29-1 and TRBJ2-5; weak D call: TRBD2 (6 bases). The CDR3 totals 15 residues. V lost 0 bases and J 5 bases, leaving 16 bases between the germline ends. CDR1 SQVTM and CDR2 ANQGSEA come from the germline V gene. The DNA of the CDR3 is TGCAGCGTTGAAGATCTCGCCGGGAGTAAGGAGACCCAGTACTTC. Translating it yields CSVEDLAGSKETQYF.

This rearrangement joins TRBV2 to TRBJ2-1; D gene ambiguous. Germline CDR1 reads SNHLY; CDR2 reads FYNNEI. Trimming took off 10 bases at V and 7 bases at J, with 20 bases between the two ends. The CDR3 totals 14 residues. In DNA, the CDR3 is TGTGCCAATTACGGGCTAGGAAGTGGGAATGAGCAGTTCTTC. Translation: CANYGLGSGNEQFF. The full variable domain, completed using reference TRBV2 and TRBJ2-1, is EPEVTQTPSHQVTQMGQEVILRCVPISNHLYFYWYRQILGQKVEFLVSFYNNEISEKSEIFDDQFSVERPDGSNFTLKIRSTKLEDSAMYFCANYGLGSGNEQFFGPGTRLTVL.

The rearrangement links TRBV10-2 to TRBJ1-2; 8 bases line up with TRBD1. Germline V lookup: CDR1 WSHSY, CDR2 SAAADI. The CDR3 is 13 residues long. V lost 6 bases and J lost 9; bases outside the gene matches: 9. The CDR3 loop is CASRTTGTGSYTF. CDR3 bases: TGCGCCAGCAGAACAACCGGGACAGGTAGCTACACCTTC.

As DNA, the CDR3 is TGTGCCAGCAGCTCCCGGGACATAAAAGAGACCCAGTACTTC. It codes for CASSSRDIKETQYF. The chain employs TRBV7-6 and TRBJ2-5; the D gene is possibly TRBD1 (6 bases). The CDR3 covers 14 residues. V was pared by 4 bases and J by 3 bases, with 12 bases between. Per germline, CDR1 SGHVS and CDR2 FNYEAQ.

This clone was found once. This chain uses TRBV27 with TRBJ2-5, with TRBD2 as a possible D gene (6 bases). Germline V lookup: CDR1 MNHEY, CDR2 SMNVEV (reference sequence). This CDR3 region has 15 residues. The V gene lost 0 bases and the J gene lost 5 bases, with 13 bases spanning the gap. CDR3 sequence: CASSLSTSLGETQYF. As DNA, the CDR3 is TGTGCCAGCAGTTTATCGACTAGTCTAGGGGAGACCCAGTACTTC.

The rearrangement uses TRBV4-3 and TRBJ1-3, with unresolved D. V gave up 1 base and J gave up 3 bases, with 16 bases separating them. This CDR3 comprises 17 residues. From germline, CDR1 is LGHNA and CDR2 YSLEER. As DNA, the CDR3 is TGCGCCAGCAGCCAAGCCCGCCCGGGAACGATTGGAAACACCATATATTTT. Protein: CASSQARPGTIGNTIYF.

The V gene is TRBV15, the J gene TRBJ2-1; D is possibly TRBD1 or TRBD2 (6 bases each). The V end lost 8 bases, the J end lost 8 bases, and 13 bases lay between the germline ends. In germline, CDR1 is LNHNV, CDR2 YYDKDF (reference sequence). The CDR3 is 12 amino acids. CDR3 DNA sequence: TGTGCCACCGCTAACGGGGGCGATGAGCAGTTCTTC. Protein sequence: CATANGGDEQFF.

This chain's CDR3 is CASSLEASAGGFYEQYF. The CDR3 nucleotides read TGTGCCAGCAGCTTAGAGGCTTCTGCGGGAGGGTTCTACGAGCAGTACTTC. The chain employs TRBV11-2 and TRBJ2-7, with 9 bases lining up with TRBD2. This CDR3 has 17 amino acids. CDR1 and CDR2 from the germline V gene are SGHAT and FQNNGV. V gave up 0 bases and J gave up 3 bases; unmatched junction bases: 9.

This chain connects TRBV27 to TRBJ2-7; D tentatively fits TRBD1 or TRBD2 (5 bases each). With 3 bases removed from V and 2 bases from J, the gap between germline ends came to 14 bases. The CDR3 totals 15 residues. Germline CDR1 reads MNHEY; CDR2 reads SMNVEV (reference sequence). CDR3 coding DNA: TGTGCCAGCAGTTTGGGAGACAGATCTACCTACGAGCAGTACTTC. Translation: CASSLGDRSTYEQYF.

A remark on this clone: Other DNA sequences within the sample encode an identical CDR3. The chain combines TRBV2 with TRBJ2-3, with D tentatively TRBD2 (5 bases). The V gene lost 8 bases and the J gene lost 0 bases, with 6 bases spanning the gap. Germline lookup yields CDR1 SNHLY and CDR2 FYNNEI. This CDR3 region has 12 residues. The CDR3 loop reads CASRGSTDTQYF. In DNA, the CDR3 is TGTGCCAGCCGGGGTAGCACAGATACGCAGTATTTT.

DNA for the CDR3: TGTGCCAGCAGCGTACAGGGTTCTGGGGCCAACGTCCTGACTTTC. This translates into CASSVQGSGANVLTF. The chain employs TRBV5-6 and TRBJ2-6; TRBD1 is a possible D gene (6 bases). Trimming shortened V by 4 bases and J by 1 base, and 9 bases separated the two germline ends. CDR1 and CDR2 from the germline V gene are SGHDT and YYEEEE. CDR3 length equals 15 residues.

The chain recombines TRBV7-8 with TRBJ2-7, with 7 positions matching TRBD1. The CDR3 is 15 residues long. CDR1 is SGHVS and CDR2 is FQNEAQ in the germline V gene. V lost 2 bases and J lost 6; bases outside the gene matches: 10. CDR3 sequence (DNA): TGTGCCAGCAGCTTACGGGGACAGCCTCGCGTCGAGCAGTACTTC. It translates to CASSLRGQPRVEQYF. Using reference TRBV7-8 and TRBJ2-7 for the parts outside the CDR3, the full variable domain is GAGVSQSPRYKVAKRGQDVALRCDPISGHVSLFWYQQALGQGPEFLTYFQNEAQLDKSGLPSDRFFAERPEGSVSTLKIQRTQQEDSAVYLCASSLRGQPRVEQYFGPGTRLTVT.

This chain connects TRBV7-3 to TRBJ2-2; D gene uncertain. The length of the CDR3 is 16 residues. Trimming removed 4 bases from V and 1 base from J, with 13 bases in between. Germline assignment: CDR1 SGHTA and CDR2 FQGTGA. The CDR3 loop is CASSSTMGKNTGELFF. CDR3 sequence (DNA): TGTGCCAGCAGCTCCACTATGGGAAAGAACACCGGGGAGCTGTTTTTT. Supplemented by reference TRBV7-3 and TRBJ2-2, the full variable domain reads GAGVSQTPSNKVTEKGKYVELRCDPISGHTALYWYRQSLGQGPEFLIYFQGTGAADDSGLPNDRFFAVRPEGSVSTLKIQRTERGDSAVYLCASSSTMGKNTGELFFGEGSRLTVL.

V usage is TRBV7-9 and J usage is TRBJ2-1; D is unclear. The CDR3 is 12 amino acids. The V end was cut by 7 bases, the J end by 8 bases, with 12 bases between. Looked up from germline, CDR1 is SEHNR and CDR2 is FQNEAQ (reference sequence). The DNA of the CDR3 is TGTGCCAGCACACCTCGGTTTGATGAGCAGTTCTTC. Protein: CASTPRFDEQFF.

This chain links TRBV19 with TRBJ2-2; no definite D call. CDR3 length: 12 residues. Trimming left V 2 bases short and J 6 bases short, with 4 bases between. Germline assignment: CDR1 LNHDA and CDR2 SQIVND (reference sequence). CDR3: CASSIIPGELFF. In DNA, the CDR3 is TGTGCCAGTAGTATAATTCCCGGGGAGCTGTTTTTT.

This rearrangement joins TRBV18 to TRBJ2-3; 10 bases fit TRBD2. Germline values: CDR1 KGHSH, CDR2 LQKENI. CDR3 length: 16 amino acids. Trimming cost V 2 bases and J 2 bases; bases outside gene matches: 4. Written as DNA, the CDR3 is TGTGCCAGCTCACCAAGGACTAGCGGAATCACAGATACGCAGTATTTT. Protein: CASSPRTSGITDTQYF.

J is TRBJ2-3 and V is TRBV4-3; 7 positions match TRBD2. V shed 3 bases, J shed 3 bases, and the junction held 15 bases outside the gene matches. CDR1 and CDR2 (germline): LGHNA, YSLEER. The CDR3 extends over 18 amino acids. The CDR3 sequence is CASSQATSTYPGTDTQYF. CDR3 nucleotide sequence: TGCGCCAGCAGCCAGGCGACTAGCACTTACCCCGGGACAGATACGCAGTATTTT.

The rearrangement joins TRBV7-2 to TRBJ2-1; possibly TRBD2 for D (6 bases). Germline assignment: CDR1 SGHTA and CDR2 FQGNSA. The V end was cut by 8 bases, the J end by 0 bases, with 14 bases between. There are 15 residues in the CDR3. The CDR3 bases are TGTGCCAGCTTCCGGGAGATGAGCTCCTACAATGAGCAGTTCTTC. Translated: CASFREMSSYNEQFF.

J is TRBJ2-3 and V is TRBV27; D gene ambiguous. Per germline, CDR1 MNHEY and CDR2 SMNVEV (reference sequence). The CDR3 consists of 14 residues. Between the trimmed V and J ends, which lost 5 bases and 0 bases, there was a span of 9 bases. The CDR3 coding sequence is TGTGCCAGCAGTATTTACCGTAGCACAGATACGCAGTATTTT. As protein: CASSIYRSTDTQYF.

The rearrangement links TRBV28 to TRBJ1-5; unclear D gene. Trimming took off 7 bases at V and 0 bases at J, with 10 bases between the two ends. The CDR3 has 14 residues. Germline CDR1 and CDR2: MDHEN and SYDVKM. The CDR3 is CASILGFSNQPQHF. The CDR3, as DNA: TGTGCCAGCATCTTAGGATTTAGCAATCAGCCCCAGCATTTT.

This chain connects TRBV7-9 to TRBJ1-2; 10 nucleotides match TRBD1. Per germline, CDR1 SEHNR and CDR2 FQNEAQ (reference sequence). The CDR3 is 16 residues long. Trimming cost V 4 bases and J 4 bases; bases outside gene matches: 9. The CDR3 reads CASSSTDRGPTYGYTF. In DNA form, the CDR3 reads TGTGCCAGCAGCTCAACTGACAGGGGGCCTACCTATGGCTACACCTTC.

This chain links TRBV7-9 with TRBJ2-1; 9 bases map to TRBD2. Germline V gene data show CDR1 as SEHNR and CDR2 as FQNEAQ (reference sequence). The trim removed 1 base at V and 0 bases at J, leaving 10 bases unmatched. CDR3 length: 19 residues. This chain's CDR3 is CASSLEAAGGPSSYNEQFF. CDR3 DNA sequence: TGTGCCAGCAGCTTAGAAGCAGCGGGAGGTCCGAGCTCCTACAATGAGCAGTTCTTC. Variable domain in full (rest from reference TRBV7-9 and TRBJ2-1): DTGVSQNPRHKITKRGQNVTFRCDPISEHNRLYWYRQTLGQGPEFLTYFQNEAQLEKSRLLSDRFSAERPKGSFSTLEIQRTEQGDSAMYLCASSLEAAGGPSSYNEQFFGPGTRLTVL.

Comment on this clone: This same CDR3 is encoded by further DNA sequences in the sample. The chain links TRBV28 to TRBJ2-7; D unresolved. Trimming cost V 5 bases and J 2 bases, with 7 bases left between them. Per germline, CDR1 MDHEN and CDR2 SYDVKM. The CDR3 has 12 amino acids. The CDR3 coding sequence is TGTGCCAGCAGTCCCGGGCCCTACGAGCAGTACTTC. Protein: CASSPGPYEQYF.

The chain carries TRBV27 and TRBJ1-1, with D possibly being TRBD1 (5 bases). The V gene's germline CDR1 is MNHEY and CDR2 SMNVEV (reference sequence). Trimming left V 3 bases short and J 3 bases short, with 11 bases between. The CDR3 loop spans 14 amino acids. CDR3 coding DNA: TGTGCCAGCAGTTTGTCTTGGGGGGACACTGAAGCTTTCTTT. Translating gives CASSLSWGDTEAFF.

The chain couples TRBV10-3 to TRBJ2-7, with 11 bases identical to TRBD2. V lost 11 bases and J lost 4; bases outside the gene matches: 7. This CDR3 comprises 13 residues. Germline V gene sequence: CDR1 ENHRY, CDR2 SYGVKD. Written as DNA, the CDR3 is TGTGCCGCGGGACTAGCGGAGCCATACGAGCAGTACTTC. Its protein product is CAAGLAEPYEQYF.

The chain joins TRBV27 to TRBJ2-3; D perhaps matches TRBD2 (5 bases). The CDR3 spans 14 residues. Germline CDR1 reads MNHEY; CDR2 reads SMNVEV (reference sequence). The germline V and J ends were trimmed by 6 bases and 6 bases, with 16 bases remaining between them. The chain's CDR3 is CASRYLGWEDTQYF. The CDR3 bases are TGTGCCAGCAGATATTTGGGATGGGAGGATACGCAGTATTTT.

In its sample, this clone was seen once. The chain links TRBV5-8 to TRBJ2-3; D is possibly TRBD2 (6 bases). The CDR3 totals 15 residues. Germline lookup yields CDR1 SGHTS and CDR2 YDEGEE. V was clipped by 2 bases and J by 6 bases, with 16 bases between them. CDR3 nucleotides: TGTGCCAGCAGCTTTGGTTCCCTCGCGGGGGATACGCAGTATTTT. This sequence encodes CASSFGSLAGDTQYF.